The next 15 T cell receptor beta chains were all read from a single sample in a study of blood T cell repertoires in COVID-19. Profiled with immunoSEQ multiplex PCR; TCRdb holds only in-frame clones, not every one. Of about 200,000 clones listed, around 86% are singletons. The sequencing sample was made of PBMCs or T cells enriched from blood (not recorded which). The receptors were gathered from a woman aged 40 to 50 with acute COVID-19.

The chain couples TRBV5-8 to TRBJ1-1; the D gene is possibly TRBD1 (6 bases). CDR1 is SGHTS, CDR2 YDEGEE, per germline. The CDR3 contains 15 residues. The ends were cut back, 3 bases at V and 1 base at J, with 13 bases in the middle. DNA of the CDR3: TGTGCCAGCAGCTCGGGGACATACTGGAACACTGAAGCTTTCTTT. Amino acid sequence: CASSSGTYWNTEAFF.

There are a few counts of this clone. The chain combines TRBV30 with TRBJ2-7, with D maybe TRBD2 (5 bases). The CDR3 totals 14 residues. The germline V gene has CDR1 GTSNPN and CDR2 SVGIG (reference sequence). The V end lost 3 bases, the J end lost 6 bases, and 18 bases lay between the germline ends. CDR3 residues: CAWRPRTGRGEQYF. The CDR3 bases are TGTGCCTGGAGGCCGCGGACGGGCCGGGGCGAGCAGTACTTC. The variable domain in full, completed from reference TRBV30 and TRBJ2-7, reads SQTIHQWPATLVQPVGSPLSLECTVEGTSNPNLYWYRQAAGRGLQLLFYSVGIGQISSEVPQNLSASRPQDRQFILSSKKLLLSDSGFYLCAWRPRTGRGEQYFGPGTRLTVT.

This clone was detected only a few times. The J gene is TRBJ2-3, the V gene TRBV9; unclear D gene. The CDR3 runs to 13 residues. Germline V CDR1 and CDR2: SGDLS, YYNGEE. The V and J ends lost 0 bases and 6 bases respectively, with 8 bases between them. CDR3 in amino acids: CASSVGATDTQYF. The CDR3, as DNA: TGTGCCAGCAGCGTAGGGGCGACGGATACGCAGTATTTT.

The chain employs TRBV28 and TRBJ2-3; 9 nucleotides match TRBD1. The J segment lost 6 bases and the V segment lost 7 bases, leaving 11 bases of the junction unmatched. Germline V gene sequence: CDR1 MDHEN, CDR2 SYDVKM. The CDR3 totals 15 residues. The CDR3 nucleotides read TGTGCCAGCAAGGATTCACAGGGGGCAGGGGATACGCAGTATTTT. Translated: CASKDSQGAGDTQYF. Looking up the rest from reference TRBV28 and TRBJ2-3 gives the full variable domain: DVKVTQSSRYLVKRTGEKVFLECVQDMDHENMFWYRQDPGLGLRLIYFSYDVKMKEKGDIPEGYSVSREKKERFSLILESASTNQTSMYLCASKDSQGAGDTQYFGPGTRLTVL.

V and J are TRBV3-1 (or the pseudogene TRBV3-2) and TRBJ1-1, with 7 positions matching TRBD1. Unmatched junction bases numbered 8, after V lost 4 bases and J lost 6 bases. Germline-derived CDR1 and CDR2 are LGHDT and YNNKEL (reference sequence). This CDR3 has 14 amino acids. DNA for the CDR3: TGTGCCAGCAGCCCACACAGGGGAGAAGCTGAAGCTTTCTTT. It is translated as CASSPHRGEAEAFF.

The V gene is TRBV28, the J gene TRBJ2-4; D is undetermined. Deletions cut 5 bases from V and 0 bases from J, with 5 bases between. This CDR3 spans 13 amino acids. Germline-derived CDR1 and CDR2 are MDHEN and SYDVKM. As DNA, the CDR3 is TGTGCCAGCAGTCTAATAGCCAAAAACATTCAGTACTTC. This sequence encodes CASSLIAKNIQYF.

The rearrangement links TRBV7-2 to TRBJ1-5; D perhaps matches TRBD1 (5 bases). Trimming stripped 0 bases from V and 7 bases from J, with 13 bases between. The germline V gene has CDR1 SGHTA and CDR2 FQGNSA. This CDR3 has 15 amino acids. The CDR3 here is CASSLATGIDQPQHF. In nucleotides, the CDR3 is TGTGCCAGCAGCTTAGCTACAGGTATCGACCAGCCCCAGCATTTT.

V and J are TRBV5-6 and TRBJ2-2, with a tentative D call TRBD1 (6 bases). Germline V gene sequence: CDR1 SGHDT, CDR2 YYEEEE. V lost 1 base to trimming and J lost 4 bases, with 14 bases between them. This CDR3 is 16 amino acids long. The chain's CDR3 is CASSLKTGLGTGELFF. The CDR3, as DNA: TGTGCCAGCAGCTTGAAAACAGGGCTGGGCACCGGGGAGCTGTTTTTT.

This clone was found a few times. This chain connects TRBV19 to TRBJ1-1, with D possibly being TRBD1 (5 bases). Trimming left V 7 bases short and J 5 bases short, with 11 bases between. CDR3 length equals 12 residues. Looked up from germline, CDR1 is LNHDA and CDR2 is SQIVND (reference sequence). CDR3 region: CASIGDYTEAFF. The CDR3 DNA reads as TGTGCCAGTATCGGGGACTATACTGAAGCTTTCTTT.

The V and J genes are TRBV18 and TRBJ2-7, with D unclear. Germline-derived CDR1 and CDR2 are KGHSH and LQKENI. Trimming stripped 2 bases from V and 7 bases from J, with 9 bases between. This CDR3 spans 12 amino acids. This CDR3 reads CASSPDHREQYF. For the CDR3, the DNA is TGTGCCAGCTCACCAGACCACAGAGAGCAGTACTTC.

V is TRBV24-1 and J is TRBJ2-7; 12 bases agree with TRBD2. From germline, CDR1 is KGHDR and CDR2 SFDVKD. The CDR3 is made up of 15 amino acids. V trimming: 10 bases; J trimming: 6 bases; junction bases outside the gene matches: 12. The CDR3 region is CATSRTSGRSGEQYF. The CDR3 nucleotides are TGTGCCACTTCCCGAACTAGCGGGAGGTCGGGCGAGCAGTACTTC.

V usage is TRBV12-3 or TRBV12-4 and J usage is TRBJ1-1; the D is unclear. V gave up 1 base and J gave up 12 bases, with 12 bases separating them. The CDR3 totals 12 residues. This CDR3 is CASSLGVPLTFF. CDR3 nucleotide sequence: TGTGCCAGCAGTTTAGGAGTGCCGCTGACTTTCTTT.

This clone was recorded at least ten times. CDR3 region: CASSLGLAGETQYF. In nucleotides, the CDR3 is TGTGCCAGCAGCTTAGGGCTAGCTGGGGAGACCCAGTACTTC. This sequence joins TRBV7-6 and TRBJ2-5; a weak D match, TRBD2 (5 bases). This CDR3 is 14 amino acids long. From germline, CDR1 is SGHVS and CDR2 FNYEAQ. Deletions cut 1 base from V and 5 bases from J, with 11 bases between.

The chain carries TRBV3-1 (or the pseudogene TRBV3-2) and TRBJ1-2; 8 positions agree with TRBD1. Trimming took 4 bases from V and 8 from J; bases not matched to a gene: 9. Germline values: CDR1 LGHDT, CDR2 YNNKEL (reference sequence). This CDR3 is 14 amino acids long. CDR3 loop: CASSPLRTGQGYTF. CDR3 bases: TGTGCCAGCAGCCCCCTCAGGACAGGGCAAGGCTACACCTTC.

DNA for the CDR3: TGTGCCAGCAGCTCGCGGGAGACAGAGACCCAGTACTTC. Translated, it gives CASSSRETETQYF. The chain is built from TRBV13 and TRBJ2-5; 7 bases map to TRBD2. Trimming cost V 4 bases and J 4 bases; bases outside gene matches: 3. The length of the CDR3 is 13 residues. Per germline, CDR1 PRHDT and CDR2 FYEKMQ (reference sequence).